Described below is a single T cell receptor beta chain sequence and its context. Its antigen is as yet unknown. The data stem from a study of OX40 agonist ivuxolimab in advanced cancers. Study details: Ivuxolimab, which is an agonistic anti-OX40 (CD134) antibody, was administered to the patients.

Findings and caveats of the study: Both blood CD4+ and CD8+ T cells showed clonal growth by week 6 at 0.1 to 3.0 mg/kg.

Only in-frame clones appear in the TCRdb table, and some are missing; sequencing was by immunoSEQ multiplex PCR. This sample carries 95,000 to 100,000 clones, 90% of them seen once, and the ten largest clones take around 1.6%. The sequence was obtained from an adult with an advanced solid tumor such as melanoma, head and neck, liver or kidney cancer. The sequences come from CD4+ or CD8+ T cells sorted from blood, collected in a trial of the OX40 agonist ivuxolimab.

CDR3 sequence reads: CASSWGTGRDQPQHF. In nucleotides, the CDR3 is TGTGCCAGCAGTTGGGGGACAGGAAGGGATCAGCCCCAGCATTTT. The chain joins TRBV28 to TRBJ1-5; 8 bases fit TRBD1. The CDR3 runs to 15 residues. Per germline, CDR1 MDHEN and CDR2 SYDVKM. V lost 4 bases, J lost 5 bases, and 7 bases stayed unmatched.